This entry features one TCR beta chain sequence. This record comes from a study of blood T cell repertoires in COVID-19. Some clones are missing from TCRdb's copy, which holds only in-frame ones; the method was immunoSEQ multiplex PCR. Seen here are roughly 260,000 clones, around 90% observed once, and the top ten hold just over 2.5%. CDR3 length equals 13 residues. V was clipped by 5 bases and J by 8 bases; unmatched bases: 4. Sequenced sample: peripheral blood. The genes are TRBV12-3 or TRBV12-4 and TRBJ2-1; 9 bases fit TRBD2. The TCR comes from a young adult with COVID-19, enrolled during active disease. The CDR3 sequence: CASSPGLAYEQFF. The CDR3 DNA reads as TGTGCCAGCAGTCCGGGACTAGCCTATGAGCAGTTCTTC.